The T cell receptor (beta chain) described here comes from a study of cytomegalovirus exposure and HLA in healthy donors (dated by TCRdb to about 2017). Concerning the study at large: According to an earlier analysis of 587 of the donors, some 180 million T cells yielded 120 million or so unique TCR beta sequences and around 280 Gb of sequence data. Among some 400 genotyped donors of the cohort, an average of roughly 240,000 unique TCR beta nucleotide sequences were sequenced per donor, around a sixth of them non-productive. In addition to the first cohort of 666 subjects, a separate validation cohort of approximately 130 different subjects was used. Using immunosequencing, the study profiled T cell repertoires from about 650 subjects and related those repertoires to cytomegalovirus serostatus. In an earlier analysis of 500 to 650 of the donors, high-throughput TCR beta sequencing was used to judge whether each TCR beta V gene segment behaved as functional or pseudogenic. To study patterns of TCR occurrence, a later analysis re-analyzed previously published TCR beta repertoires from under 750 donors and added high-resolution HLA genotyping. All discovery cohort repertoires had been generated on a single sequencing platform. Roughly five DR-DQ haplotypes were handled as single units for association and clustering, since linkage in the cohort was strong. Roughly 320 gigabases of sequencing data and around 85 million unique TCR sequences made up an early release that covered several hundred HLA-typed donors. The study aimed to test whether signatures of past pathogen exposure could be identified by cataloging public T cell receptors. Class I and class II HLA loci were covered by the typing at four-digit resolution. Alongside the repertoire data, information on donor age, sex, ethnicity and CMV serostatus was compiled. Of the 398 genotyped donors, about 80% fell in the genetic ancestry cluster associated with self-reported Caucasian donors. Rather than drawing on any new phenotypic data, the later analysis identified candidate immune exposures from TCR beta sequences and the way those sequences occurred across donors. A later genetic analysis took genome-wide SNP genotypes for about three fifths of the 666 donors and used that subset as a discovery cohort. The study combined high-throughput TCR immunosequencing, statistical association of individual TCRs with disease status, and machine learning to predict cytomegalovirus infection status. Typing coverage differed by locus: A, B, C, DRB1 and DQB1 were typed in roughly 620-630 donors, DQA1 in roughly 500, DPA1 in 606, and DPB1 in around 440.

The CDR3 has 15 amino acids, counting the end cysteine and phenylalanine. The only DNA kept is the CDR3, 45 bases in frame from the first base. Between the V and J ends, shortened by 7 bases and 3 bases respectively, the junction contains 18 bases. The germline V gene sets CDR1 to MDHEN and CDR2 to SYDVKM. Of note for this clone: Its cognate antigen has yet to be identified. Base qualities are not provided; no much larger clone lies one nucleotide away.

Library preparation was by the immunoSEQ multiplex PCR assay. For the multiplex PCR, a mixture combining 60 forward primers for TCR Vbeta segments and 13 reverse primers for TCR Jbeta segments was used. Amplification of the CDR3 region of rearranged TCR beta genes was performed with a multiplex PCR assay on genomic DNA. The amplified TCR beta libraries were sequenced on the Illumina HiSeq System as 87-base-pair reads. On the study's bioinformatics: In a later analysis, some 80 million unique TCR beta chains were counted across the approximately 670 repertoires, and some 10 million of these chains were shared by at least two donors. Raw reads were error-corrected and collapsed into unique sequences with a nearest-neighbor algorithm that merged closely related sequences to remove PCR and sequencing errors. CDR3 sequences were aligned to IMGT reference sequences to assign V, D and J gene segments. For a sequence to be retained, at least a six-nucleotide match to both a V gene segment and a J gene segment was required. A rearrangement counted as productive if the CDR3 had no stop codons and remained in frame with V and J, and every other rearrangement counted as non-productive. Following IMGT convention, CDR3 was defined as the stretch from the second conserved V-encoded cysteine up to the conserved J-encoded phenylalanine. Sequences without an unambiguous match to a single V gene segment were excluded from the earlier analysis of approximately 560 of the donors. In an earlier analysis of approximately 590 of the donors, V segments were called functional above 56.7% productive rearrangements and were called segregating when the between-donor standard deviation exceeded 5%. A statistical classification framework was developed to diagnose cytomegalovirus status using the catalog of TCR beta chain sequences. V and J gene assignment, in a later analysis, came from comparing TCR nucleotide sequences with IMGT/GENE-DB human TR gene sequences. The TCRdist pipeline was used in a later analysis to assign CDR3 sequences and most-parsimonious VDJ recombination scenarios. In a later analysis, each TCR beta chain was defined by its CDR3 amino acid sequence together with its V-gene family, and reads without a unique V-gene family were excluded. To address suspected cross-contamination and a sequencing artifact, a later analysis removed around 590 highly shared, low-generation-probability nucleotide sequences. In a later analysis, a clonal expansion index for each public chain was calculated from normalized within-repertoire ranks of inferred template counts. Generation probabilities in a later analysis came from a VDJ recombination model fitted to out-of-frame rearrangements, and those results were checked against IGoR. Hypergeometric tests were used in a later analysis to score TCR-TCR, TCR-HLA and TCR-CMV co-occurrence, with a repertoire-size bias correction applied to the TCR pairs. In a later analysis, false discovery rates were estimated by permuting HLA or CMV assignments 20 times. In a later analysis, co-occurring TCRs were grouped using DBSCAN, and TCRdist sequence similarity was added for clustering within HLA-allele-positive subsets. For co-occurrence clustering, repertoires with fewer than 30,000 or more than 120,000 public chains were excluded, along with four to six repertoires with anomalous nucleotide sharing. The source is immuneACCESS, and TCRdb retained only in-frame sequences with V and J called. Part of the clones is not carried over; for the studies checked, unresolved V genes explain less than half of this, and the remainder is unexplained. Clone size and V and J calls were adopted from that table, with D and trimming inferred from the DNA. Recorded for this sample are under 300,000 clones; 84% of them occurred a single time. Roughly 2% of the sample comes from the top ten.

The cohort was made up of 650 to 700 healthy bone marrow donors. All cohort members were sampled while nominally healthy, although unrecorded immune exposures were likely present. The donor was CMV seropositive and belonged to the group of more than 250 seropositive cohort members. Every donor gave a peripheral blood sample, and the peripheral blood mononuclear cells from that sample were used for TCR beta sequencing. Genomic DNA extraction from the blood cell samples was performed with the Qiagen DNeasy Blood Extraction Kit. Overall results and qualifications from the work: According to a later analysis, parvovirus B19, influenza, CMV and Epstein-Barr virus appeared linked to several top co-occurrence clusters. The cohort was sequenced for TCR beta chains only, and without alpha or paired-chain data the features that could be detected were limited. Compared with the roughly 720-donor mean, donors in an Asian-associated ancestry cluster had fewer N-insertions in productive TCRs, according to a later genetic analysis. A cluster of highly shared sequence variants was judged likely to be a technical artifact of the sequencing pipeline. Some IMGT-functional V segments, including TRBV6-2 and TRBV6-3, could not be distinguished by the 87-base-pair reads and were therefore excluded. An earlier analysis of several hundred of the donors showed that most TCR beta V segments appeared in productive rearrangements either about 87% or about 30% of the time, which broadly matched IMGT annotations. According to the authors, the approach could potentially be generalized to other disease states and immunological phenotypes. The study gave a list of 150 to 200 TCR beta chains associated with cytomegalovirus. Because counts were too low, fewer than 20 rarely observed V segments, including chromosome 9 orphons, were excluded from the earlier analysis of around 640 of the donors. Correlated functional status among segregating V segments might be attributable to linkage disequilibrium, but an unknown experimental factor could not be ruled out. A later analysis found that TCR association rates varied across HLA loci, with DRB1 alleles showing the most associated TCRs and HLA-C alleles the fewest. Cytomegalovirus status was reported to be diagnosed by the classifier with high specificity and sensitivity in both the original and validation cohorts. A further reported finding was that TCR beta sequences accurately predicted the HLA-A and HLA-B alleles for most subjects in the first cohort. The only immune exposure information available for the cohort was CMV serostatus. Three of the identified cytomegalovirus-associated TCR beta chains were confirmed in vitro to be specific for cytomegalovirus antigens. At a false discovery rate of 0.05, a later analysis linked 15,000 to 20,000 TCR beta sequences to specific HLA alleles. Because HLA typing was unavailable for some donors at each locus, only the typed subset was used in association tests. Sequencing depth was assumed to be roughly uniform across donors in the presence/absence analyses, though that assumption may not hold. Assigning TCR associations to individual alleles was difficult when HLA alleles, especially DR and DQ, strongly co-occurred. Most CMV-associated TCR beta chains appeared to be HLA-restricted in a later analysis, and the HLA associations seemed to be driven largely by CMV exposure. V-gene and J-gene trimming of TCR beta chains was associated with a missense DCLRE1C variant in a later genetic analysis, and the association was replicated in an independent cohort. Most TCR sequences were observed very rarely across donors, whereas some public TCRs were present in many individuals. In a later analysis, HLA-associated TCR beta chains were found to be more clonally expanded and to have lower generation probabilities than equally common non-associated chains.

The specimen sequenced was PBMCs. This chain is built from TRBV28 and TRBJ1-1; a tentative D match to TRBD1 spans 5 bases. This TCR derives from a woman between 40 and 55 years old in good health and CMV-seropositive. The sequence in DNA is TGTGCCAGCACTCTAGCGGGGGGACCCTACACTGAAGCTTTCTTT. This translates into CASTLAGGPYTEAFF. The CDR3 plus the reference TRBV28 and TRBJ1-1 genes for the other parts give the full variable domain: DVKVTQSSRYLVKRTGEKVFLECVQDMDHENMFWYRQDPGLGLRLIYFSYDVKMKEKGDIPEGYSVSREKKERFSLILESASTNQTSMYLCASTLAGGPYTEAFFGQGTRLTVV.